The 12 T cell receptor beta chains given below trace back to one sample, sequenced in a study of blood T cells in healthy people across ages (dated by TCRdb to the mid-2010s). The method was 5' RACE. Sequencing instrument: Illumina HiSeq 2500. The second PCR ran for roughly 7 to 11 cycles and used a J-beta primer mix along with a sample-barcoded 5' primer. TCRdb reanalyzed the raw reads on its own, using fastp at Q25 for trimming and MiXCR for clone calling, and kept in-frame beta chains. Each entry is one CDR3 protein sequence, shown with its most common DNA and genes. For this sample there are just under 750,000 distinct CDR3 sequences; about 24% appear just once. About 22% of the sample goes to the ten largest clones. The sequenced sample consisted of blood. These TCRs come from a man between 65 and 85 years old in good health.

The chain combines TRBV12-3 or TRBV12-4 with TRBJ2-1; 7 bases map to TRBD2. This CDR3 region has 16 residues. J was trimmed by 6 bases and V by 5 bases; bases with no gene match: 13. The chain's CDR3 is CASSRLAYTPFNEQFF. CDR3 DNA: TGTGCCAGCAGTAGACTAGCCTACACTCCTTTCAATGAGCAGTTCTTC.

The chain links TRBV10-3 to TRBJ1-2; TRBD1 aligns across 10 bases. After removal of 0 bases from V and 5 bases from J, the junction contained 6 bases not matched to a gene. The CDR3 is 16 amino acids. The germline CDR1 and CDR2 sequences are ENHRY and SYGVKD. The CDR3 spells CAISESTGTGAYGYTF. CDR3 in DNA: TGTGCCATCAGTGAGTCGACCGGGACAGGGGCATATGGCTACACCTTC.

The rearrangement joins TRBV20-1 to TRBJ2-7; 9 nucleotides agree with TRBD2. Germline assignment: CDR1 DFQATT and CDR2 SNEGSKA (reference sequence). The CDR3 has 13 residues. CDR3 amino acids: CNAPRGGWYEQYF. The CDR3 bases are TGCAATGCACCGCGGGGGGGGTGGTACGAGCAGTACTTC.

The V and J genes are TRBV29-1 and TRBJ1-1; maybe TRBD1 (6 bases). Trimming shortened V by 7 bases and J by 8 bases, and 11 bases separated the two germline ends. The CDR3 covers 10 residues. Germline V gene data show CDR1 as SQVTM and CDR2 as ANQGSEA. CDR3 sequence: CSASRGEAFF. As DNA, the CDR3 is TGCAGCGCCAGTAGGGGGGAAGCTTTCTTT. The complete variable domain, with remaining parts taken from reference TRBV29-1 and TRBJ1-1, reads SAVISQKPSRDICQRGTSLTIQCQVDSQVTMMFWYRQQPGQSLTLIATANQGSEATYESGFVIDKFPISRPNLTFSTLTVSNMSPEDSSIYLCSASRGEAFFGQGTRLTVV.

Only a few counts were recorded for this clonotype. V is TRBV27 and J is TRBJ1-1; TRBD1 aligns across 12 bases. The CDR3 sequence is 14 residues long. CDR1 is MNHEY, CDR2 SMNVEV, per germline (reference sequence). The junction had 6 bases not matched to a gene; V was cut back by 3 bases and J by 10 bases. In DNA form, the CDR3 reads TGTGCCAGCAGTTTCTCCGGGACAGGGGGCCTAGCTTTCTTT. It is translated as CASSFSGTGGLAFF.

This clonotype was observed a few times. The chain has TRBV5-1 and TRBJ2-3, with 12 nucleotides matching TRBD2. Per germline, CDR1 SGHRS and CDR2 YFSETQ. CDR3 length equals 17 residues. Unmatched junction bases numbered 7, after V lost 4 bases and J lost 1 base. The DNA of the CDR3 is TGCGCCAGCAGCCCTGGACTAGCGGGGCCTCGCACAGATACGCAGTATTTT. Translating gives CASSPGLAGPRTDTQYF. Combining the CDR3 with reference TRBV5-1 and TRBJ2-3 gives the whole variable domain KAGVTQTPRYLIKTRGQQVTLSCSPISGHRSVSWYQQTPGQGLQFLFEYFSETQRNKGNFPGRFSGRQFSNSRSEMNVSTLELGDSALYLCASSPGLAGPRTDTQYFGPGTRLTVL.

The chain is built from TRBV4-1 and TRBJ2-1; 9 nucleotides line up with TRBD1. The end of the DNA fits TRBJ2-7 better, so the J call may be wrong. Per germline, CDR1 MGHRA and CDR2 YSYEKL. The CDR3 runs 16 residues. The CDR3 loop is CASSQDRGQGPYEQYV. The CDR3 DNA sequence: TGCGCCAGCAGCCAAGATAGAGGACAGGGGCCCTACGAGCAGTACGTC.

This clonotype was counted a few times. CDR3 protein: CASSPQGGRSNEQFF. The CDR3 DNA reads TGTGCCAGCAGTCCCCAGGGCGGGAGGTCCAATGAGCAGTTCTTC. J is TRBJ2-7 and V is TRBV12-3 or TRBV12-4; the match to TRBD2 covers 8 bases. The last part of the DNA fits TRBJ2-1 better; the J call may be wrong. CDR3 length: 15 residues.

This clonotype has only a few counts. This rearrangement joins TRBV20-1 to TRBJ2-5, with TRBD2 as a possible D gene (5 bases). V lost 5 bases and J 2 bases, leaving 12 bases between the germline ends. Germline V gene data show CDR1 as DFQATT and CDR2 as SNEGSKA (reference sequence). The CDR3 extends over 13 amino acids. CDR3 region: CSAHLTNQETQYF. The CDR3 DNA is TGCAGTGCTCATCTGACTAATCAAGAGACCCAGTACTTC.

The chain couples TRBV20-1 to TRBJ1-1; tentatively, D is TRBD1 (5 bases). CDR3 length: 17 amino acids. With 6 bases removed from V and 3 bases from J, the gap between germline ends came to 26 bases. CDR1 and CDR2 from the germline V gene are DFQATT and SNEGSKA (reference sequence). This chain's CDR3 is CSARGSGLMLWDTEAFF. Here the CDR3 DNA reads TGCAGTGCCCGTGGTTCGGGACTAATGTTGTGGGACACTGAAGCTTTCTTT.

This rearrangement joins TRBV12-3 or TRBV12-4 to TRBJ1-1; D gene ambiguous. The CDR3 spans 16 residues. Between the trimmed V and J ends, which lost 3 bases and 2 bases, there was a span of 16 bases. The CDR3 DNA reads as TGTGCCAGCAGTTTTTCGAGGTTCCCGATTAACACTGAAGCTTTCTTT. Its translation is CASSFSRFPINTEAFF.

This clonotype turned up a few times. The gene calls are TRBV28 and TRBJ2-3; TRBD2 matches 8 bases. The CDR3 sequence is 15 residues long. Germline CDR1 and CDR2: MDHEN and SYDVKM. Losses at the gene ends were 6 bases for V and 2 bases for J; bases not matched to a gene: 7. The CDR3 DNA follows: TGTGCCAGCAGAATAGCGGGGCTAAACACAGATACGCAGTATTTT. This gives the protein CASRIAGLNTDTQYF.